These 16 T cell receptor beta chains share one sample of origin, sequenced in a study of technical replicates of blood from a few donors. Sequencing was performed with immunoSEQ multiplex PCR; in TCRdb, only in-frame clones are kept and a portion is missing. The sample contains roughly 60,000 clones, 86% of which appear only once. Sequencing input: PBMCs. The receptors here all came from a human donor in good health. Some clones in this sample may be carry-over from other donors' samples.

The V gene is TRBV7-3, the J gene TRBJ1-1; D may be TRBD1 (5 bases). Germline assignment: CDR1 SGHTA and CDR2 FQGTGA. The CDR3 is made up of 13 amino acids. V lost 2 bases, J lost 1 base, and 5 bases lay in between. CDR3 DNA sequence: TGTGCCAGCAGCTTAGACAGGAACACTGAAGCTTTCTTT. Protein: CASSLDRNTEAFF.

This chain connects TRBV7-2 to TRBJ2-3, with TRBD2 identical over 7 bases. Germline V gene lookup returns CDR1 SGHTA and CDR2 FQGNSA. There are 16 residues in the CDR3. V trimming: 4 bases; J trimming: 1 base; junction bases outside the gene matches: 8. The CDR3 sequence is CASSSPSLARTDTQYF. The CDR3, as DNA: TGTGCCAGCAGCTCCCCCTCACTAGCGCGCACAGATACGCAGTATTTT.

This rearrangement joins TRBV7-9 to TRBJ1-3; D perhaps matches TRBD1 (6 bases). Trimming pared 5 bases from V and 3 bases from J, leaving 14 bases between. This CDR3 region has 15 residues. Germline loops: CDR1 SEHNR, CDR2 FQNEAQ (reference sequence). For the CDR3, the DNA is TGTGCCAGCAGCCCTCGGGGGGCGGTTGGAAACACCATATATTTT. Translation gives CASSPRGAVGNTIYF.

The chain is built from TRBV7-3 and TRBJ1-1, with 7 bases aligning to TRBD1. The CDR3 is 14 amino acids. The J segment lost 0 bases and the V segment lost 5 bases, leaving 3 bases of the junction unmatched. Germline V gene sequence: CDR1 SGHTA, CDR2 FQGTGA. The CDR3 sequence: CASSPGQMNTEAFF. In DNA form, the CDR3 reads TGTGCCAGCAGCCCGGGACAGATGAACACTGAAGCTTTCTTT.

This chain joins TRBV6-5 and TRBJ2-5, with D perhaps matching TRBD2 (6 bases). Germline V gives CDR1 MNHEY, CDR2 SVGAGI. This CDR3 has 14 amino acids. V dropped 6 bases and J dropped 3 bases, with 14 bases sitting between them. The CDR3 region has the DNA TGTGCCAGCAGCCCCCTCGGGGGTGAAGAGACCCAGTACTTC. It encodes CASSPLGGEETQYF.

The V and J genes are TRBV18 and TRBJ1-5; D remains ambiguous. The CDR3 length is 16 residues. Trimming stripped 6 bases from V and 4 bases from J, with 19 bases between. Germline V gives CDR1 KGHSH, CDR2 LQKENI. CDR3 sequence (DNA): TGTGCCAGCTCCCCTCATCCTCCTGCGGGAAATCAGCCCCAGCATTTT. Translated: CASSPHPPAGNQPQHF.

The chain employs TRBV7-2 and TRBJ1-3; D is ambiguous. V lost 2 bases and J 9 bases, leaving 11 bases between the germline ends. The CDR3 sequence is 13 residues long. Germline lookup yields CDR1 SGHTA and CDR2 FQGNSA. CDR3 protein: CASSLSFPSTIYF. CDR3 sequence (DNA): TGTGCCAGCAGCTTAAGTTTCCCCAGCACCATATATTTT.

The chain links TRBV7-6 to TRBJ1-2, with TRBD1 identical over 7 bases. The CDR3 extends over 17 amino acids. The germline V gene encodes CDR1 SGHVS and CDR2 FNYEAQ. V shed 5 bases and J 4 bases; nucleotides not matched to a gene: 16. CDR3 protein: CASSQGIGQEGGYGYTF. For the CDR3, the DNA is TGTGCCAGCAGCCAAGGAATTGGACAGGAGGGAGGCTATGGCTACACCTTC.

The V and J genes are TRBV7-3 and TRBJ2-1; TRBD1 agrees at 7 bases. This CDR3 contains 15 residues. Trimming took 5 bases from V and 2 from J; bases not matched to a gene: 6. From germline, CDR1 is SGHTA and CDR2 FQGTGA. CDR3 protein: CASSPGTAPYNEQFF. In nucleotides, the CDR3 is TGTGCCAGCAGCCCGGGGACAGCTCCCTACAATGAGCAGTTCTTC.

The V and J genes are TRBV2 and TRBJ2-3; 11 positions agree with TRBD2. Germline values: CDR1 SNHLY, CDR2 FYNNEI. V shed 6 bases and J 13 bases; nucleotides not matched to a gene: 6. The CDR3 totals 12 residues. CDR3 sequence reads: CASRISGGEKYF. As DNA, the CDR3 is TGTGCCAGCAGGATTAGCGGGGGGGAGAAGTATTTT.

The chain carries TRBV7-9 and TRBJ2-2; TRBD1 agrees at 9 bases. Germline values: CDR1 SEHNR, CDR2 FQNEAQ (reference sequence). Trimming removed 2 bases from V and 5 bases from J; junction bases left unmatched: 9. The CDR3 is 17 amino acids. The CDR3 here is CASSLTLGQGTTGELFF. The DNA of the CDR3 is TGTGCCAGCAGCTTAACCCTGGGACAGGGTACGACCGGGGAGCTGTTTTTT. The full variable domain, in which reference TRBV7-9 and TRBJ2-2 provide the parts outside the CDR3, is DTGVSQNPRHKITKRGQNVTFRCDPISEHNRLYWYRQTLGQGPEFLTYFQNEAQLEKSRLLSDRFSAERPKGSFSTLEIQRTEQGDSAMYLCASSLTLGQGTTGELFFGEGSRLTVL.

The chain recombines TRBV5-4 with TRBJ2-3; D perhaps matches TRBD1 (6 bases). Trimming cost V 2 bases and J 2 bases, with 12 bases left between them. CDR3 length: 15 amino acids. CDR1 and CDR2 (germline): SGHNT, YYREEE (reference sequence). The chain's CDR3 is CASSLRGITTDTQYF. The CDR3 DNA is TGTGCCAGCAGCTTAAGGGGGATTACCACAGATACGCAGTATTTT.

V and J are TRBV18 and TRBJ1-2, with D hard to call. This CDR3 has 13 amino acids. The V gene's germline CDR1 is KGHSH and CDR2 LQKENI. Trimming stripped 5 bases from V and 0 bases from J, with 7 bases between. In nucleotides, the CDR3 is TGTGCCAGCTCAAGTGGAGCTAACTATGGCTACACCTTC. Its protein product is CASSSGANYGYTF.

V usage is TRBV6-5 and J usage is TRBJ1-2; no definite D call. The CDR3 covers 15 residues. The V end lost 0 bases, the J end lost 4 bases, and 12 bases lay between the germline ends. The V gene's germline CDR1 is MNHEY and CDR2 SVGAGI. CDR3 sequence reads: CASSYSILPPYGYTF. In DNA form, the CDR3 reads TGTGCCAGCAGTTACTCGATACTACCCCCCTATGGCTACACCTTC.

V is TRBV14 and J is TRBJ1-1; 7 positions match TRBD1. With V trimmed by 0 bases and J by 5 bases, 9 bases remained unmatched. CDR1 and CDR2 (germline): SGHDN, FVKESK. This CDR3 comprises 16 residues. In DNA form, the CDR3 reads TGTGCCAGCAGCCAAGAAGGGCCGGACAGGAGGACTGAAGCTTTCTTT. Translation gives CASSQEGPDRRTEAFF. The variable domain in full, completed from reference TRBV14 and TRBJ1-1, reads EAGVTQFPSHSVIEKGQTVTLRCDPISGHDNLYWYRRVMGKEIKFLLHFVKESKQDESGMPNNRFLAERTGGTYSTLKVQPAELEDSGVYFCASSQEGPDRRTEAFFGQGTRLTVV.

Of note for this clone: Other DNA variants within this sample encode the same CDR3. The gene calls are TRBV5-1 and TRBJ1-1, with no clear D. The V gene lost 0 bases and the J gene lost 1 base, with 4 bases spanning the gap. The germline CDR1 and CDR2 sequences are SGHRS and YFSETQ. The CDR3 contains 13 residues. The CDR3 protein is CASSLAGNTEAFF. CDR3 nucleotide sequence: TGCGCCAGCAGCTTGGCGGGGAACACTGAAGCTTTCTTT. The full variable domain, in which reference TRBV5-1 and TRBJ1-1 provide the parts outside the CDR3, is KAGVTQTPRYLIKTRGQQVTLSCSPISGHRSVSWYQQTPGQGLQFLFEYFSETQRNKGNFPGRFSGRQFSNSRSEMNVSTLELGDSALYLCASSLAGNTEAFFGQGTRLTVV.